This T cell receptor (beta chain) was documented in a study of CD4 T cells in relation to SARS-CoV-2 and coronaviruses listed by TCRdb under 2021. In terms of the full investigation: Using patient-derived lymphoblastoid cell lines, the shared crossreactive spike epitopes were mapped to their HLA restriction. The Adaptive Biotechnologies TCR-sequencing kit was used to sequence samples from a few pre-COVID donors and the naive versus memory experiments, while other data came from Illumina-based sequencing. At the level of individual TCR clonotypes, the study evaluated whether memory CD4+ T cells crossreact between the spike proteins of SARS-CoV-2 and those of common cold coronaviruses. A different TCR-beta assay, based on Illumina, was used to sequence expansion assays from other donors in the study. Paper-wide results and their limitations: Crossreactivity analysis was centred on spike protein, so crossreactivity against other viral proteins was not assessed. Crossreactive clones showed significantly weaker SARS-CoV-2-driven expansion than monoreactive clones, consistent with antigenic imprinting. The study was limited by small numbers of patients and tested TCRs. Pre-pandemic and post-infection samples were not both contributed by any donor, so tracing of the source of pre-existing responses was limited. Sequencing of naive versus memory cells indicated that the assay detects memory recall responses, not primary responses primed during culture. Memory CD4+ clonotypes crossrecognizing SARS-CoV-2 and at least one common cold coronavirus spike were found in 55% to 70% of donors.

The CDR3 holds 14 amino acids from the cysteine to the phenylalanine. Solely the CDR3 DNA is kept, with 42 bases framed from the first base. For this chain, trimming is 4 bases at the V end and 13 bases at the J end, and the number of junction bases without a gene match is 12. The germline V gene encodes CDR1 SGHDN and CDR2 FVKESK. Uncultured naive and memory CD4+ T cell DNA received deep-resolution immunoSEQ TCR-beta sequencing. In the source study's methods: Preprocessing removed nonproductive sequences and CDR3s not starting with C, not ending with F or W, or shorter than 7 amino acids. Cultured and uncultured naive and memory CD4+ repertoires were searched for previously identified spike- and CEF-reactive CDR3s. CDR3 homology was quantified as pairwise Levenshtein distance, calculated with the stringdist R package after three terminal residues were trimmed from each end. The clones in this table, taken by TCRdb from immuneACCESS, are in-frame only. Not every clone is retained; where verified, under half of the shortfall comes from an unresolved V gene, and the cause of the rest is unknown. V and J calls and clone size follow that table, whereas D and trimming were derived from the DNA. This sample has around 65,000 clones in its table, and about 87% of those were observed once. The biggest ten clones account for 1.6% of the sample.

Concerning this clone itself: It lacks a known antigen. No much larger clone is present one base from it, and per-base qualities are unavailable.

CD4+ T cells from unexposed donors were collected before the COVID-19 pandemic (2011-2018). Naive and memory CD4+ T cells were separated from cryopreserved PBMCs by first enriching for CD4 and then performing EasySep naive CD4+ T cell enrichment. The leukapheresis product for the unexposed donors was obtained through commercial purchase. PBMCs were isolated from leukapheresis product or whole blood by Ficoll-Paque PLUS gradient centrifugation. PBMCs were either used fresh in the expansion assay or cryopreserved at -140 degrees C. The QIAamp Micro DNA Kit was used to extract genomic DNA from the CD4+ T cells.

Material for sequencing was memory CD4+ T cells from PBMCs. The meaning of the sample's cell subset or site label: memory (non-naive) CD4+ T cells. This sequence originates from a human donor in good health. The chain is made from TRBV14 and TRBJ2-1; TRBD1 agrees with 8 junctional bases. DNA sequence: TGTGCCAGCAGCCTCCTCAGGACAGGGACGCCCCAGTTCTTC. Its coded protein is CASSLLRTGTPQFF.